Following are 27 T cell receptor beta chains from one sample sequenced in a study of shared clonotypes between healthy human individuals. The repertoire was sequenced with immunoSEQ multiplex PCR; TCRdb's copy has only in-frame clones and lacks some. The sample lists fewer than 600,000 clones; roughly 72% were seen once. The sequenced material came from PBMCs. These receptors were taken from a woman aged 40-49 years in good health. Some clones in this sample may be carry-over from other donors' samples.

This CDR3 is CASTGSGSGFETQYF. CDR3 nucleotide sequence: TGTGCCAGCACCGGAAGCGGGAGCGGGTTTGAGACCCAGTACTTC. V and J are TRBV6-6 and TRBJ2-5; 8 nucleotides align to TRBD2. This CDR3 contains 15 residues. The V segment lost 7 bases and the J segment 5 bases; nucleotides outside the gene matches: 12. Germline CDR1 reads MNHNY; CDR2 reads SVGAGI (reference sequence).

This chain joins TRBV4-1 and TRBJ2-7; the D gene could be TRBD1 or TRBD2 (5 bases each). This CDR3 spans 15 amino acids. Germline values: CDR1 MGHRA, CDR2 YSYEKL. The germline V and J ends were trimmed by 2 bases and 3 bases, with 14 bases remaining between them. The CDR3 region is CASSQPERGSYEQYF. Here the CDR3 DNA reads TGCGCCAGCAGCCAACCCGAGAGGGGTAGCTACGAGCAGTACTTC.

The chain is built from TRBV7-2 and TRBJ1-5; no clear D gene. From germline, CDR1 is SGHTA and CDR2 FQGNSA. The CDR3 extends over 12 amino acids. The V end lost 5 bases, the J end lost 9 bases, and 11 bases lay between the germline ends. The chain's CDR3 is CASSPPGRPQHF. The DNA for the CDR3 is TGTGCCAGCAGCCCACCCGGGCGGCCCCAGCATTTT.

V is TRBV11-2 and J is TRBJ2-7, with a tentative D call TRBD2 (5 bases). The germline V gene encodes CDR1 SGHAT and CDR2 FQNNGV. The CDR3 covers 13 residues. Trimming removed 5 bases from V and 2 bases from J, with 10 bases in between. CDR3 nucleotides: TGTGCCAGCAGCCCCGGACTCACCTACGAGCAGTACTTC. It encodes CASSPGLTYEQYF.

With respect to this clone: At the DNA level, this CDR3 is encoded by other sequences in the same sample as well. The chain carries TRBV5-1 and TRBJ1-6, with a weak D call TRBD1 (6 bases). Trimming removed 0 bases at V and 6 bases at J, with 10 bases between. This CDR3 contains 15 residues. Germline CDR1 and CDR2: SGHRS and YFSETQ. The CDR3 nucleotides read TGCGCCAGCAGCTTGGGGACAGACTCTAATTCACCCCTCCACTTT. Translation: CASSLGTDSNSPLHF.

The V gene is TRBV19, the J gene TRBJ2-3; no clear D gene. CDR1 is LNHDA and CDR2 is SQIVND in the germline V gene (reference sequence). The CDR3 has 13 amino acids. Trimming removed 1 base from V and 5 bases from J, with 7 bases in between. The CDR3, as DNA: TGTGCCAGTAGTATAGTTTTCCGAGATACGCAGTATTTT. Translation gives CASSIVFRDTQYF.

This clone was detected many times. V and J are TRBV9 and TRBJ2-5; D uncertain. The CDR3 consists of 15 residues. Germline assignment: CDR1 SGDLS and CDR2 YYNGEE. The V and J ends lost 0 bases and 1 base respectively, with 10 bases between them. DNA for the CDR3: TGTGCCAGCAGCGTAGATCCCAGGTCCCAAGAGACCCAGTACTTC. It is translated as CASSVDPRSQETQYF.

CDR3 sequence (DNA): TGTGCCAGCAGGGGACAGGGGGGGCCTTACACTGAAGCTTTCTTT. Residues: CASRGQGGPYTEAFF. V is TRBV7-9 and J is TRBJ1-1; 11 bases match TRBD1. Trimming cost V 6 bases and J 3 bases; bases outside gene matches: 6. The CDR3 length is 15 residues. Germline lookup yields CDR1 SEHNR and CDR2 FQNEAQ (reference sequence). The variable domain in full, completed from reference TRBV7-9 and TRBJ1-1, reads DTGVSQNPRHKITKRGQNVTFRCDPISEHNRLYWYRQTLGQGPEFLTYFQNEAQLEKSRLLSDRFSAERPKGSFSTLEIQRTEQGDSAMYLCASRGQGGPYTEAFFGQGTRLTVV.

A few counts support this clone. V gene TRBV19 combines with J gene TRBJ1-4, with D uncertain. The V end was cut by 6 bases, the J end by 5 bases, with 10 bases between. Germline CDR1 LNHDA, CDR2 SQIVND (reference sequence). The CDR3 extends over 13 amino acids. The CDR3 nucleotides read TGTGCCAGTAGCGTCCAGAGAAATGAAAAACTGTTTTTT. Translating it yields CASSVQRNEKLFF.

The chain links TRBV4-3 to TRBJ2-2, with D maybe TRBD2 (5 bases). V shed 3 bases and J shed 4 bases, with 9 bases lying between them. This CDR3 has 14 amino acids. The V gene's germline CDR1 is LGHNA and CDR2 YSLEER. The CDR3 region is CASSHGVGTGELFF. Here the CDR3 DNA reads TGCGCCAGCAGCCACGGGGTCGGCACCGGGGAGCTGTTTTTT.

This clone appeared a single time. The same CDR3 is also encoded by other DNA sequences in this sample. The chain is built from TRBV29-1 and TRBJ2-5; D is possibly TRBD1 or TRBD2 (7 bases each). V gave up 2 bases and J gave up 5 bases, with 12 bases separating them. CDR3 length: 13 amino acids. CDR1 and CDR2 (germline): SQVTM, ANQGSEA. The CDR3 is CSVERGRGETQYF. CDR3 nucleotide sequence: TGCAGCGTTGAAAGGGGGCGGGGGGAGACCCAGTACTTC.

V gene TRBV5-4 combines with J gene TRBJ2-3; D perhaps matches TRBD1 (7 bases). V was cut by 4 bases and J by 1 base, with 10 bases left in between. From germline, CDR1 is SGHNT and CDR2 YYREEE (reference sequence). The CDR3 contains 14 residues. This chain's CDR3 is CASSGGTGTDTQYF. The CDR3 nucleotides read TGTGCCAGCAGCGGGGGGACAGGCACAGATACGCAGTATTTT.

The chain combines TRBV20-1 with TRBJ2-1; D perhaps matches TRBD2 (6 bases). There are 11 residues in the CDR3. The V end lost 3 bases, the J end lost 10 bases, and 10 bases lay between the germline ends. CDR1 is DFQATT and CDR2 is SNEGSKA in the germline V gene (reference sequence). CDR3 loop: CSASGSREQFF. In DNA, the CDR3 is TGCAGTGCTAGCGGGAGTCGCGAGCAGTTCTTC.

The chain is built from TRBV30 and TRBJ1-5; a possible D gene is TRBD1 (6 bases). V was clipped by 4 bases and J by 6 bases, with 10 bases between them. From germline, CDR1 is GTSNPN and CDR2 SVGIG (reference sequence). The CDR3 is 12 amino acids. This chain's CDR3 is CAWMIQGQPQHF. DNA of the CDR3: TGTGCCTGGATGATACAGGGTCAGCCCCAGCATTTT.

As concerns this clone: One junction end does not reproduce the germline sequence, and a read error may be involved. The chain joins TRBV11-1 to TRBJ2-7, with 12 bases fitting TRBD1. The CDR3 runs 15 residues. Germline CDR1 reads SGHAT; CDR2 reads FQDESV (reference sequence). The CDR3 DNA reads TGTACCAGCAGCCCCCGGGACAGGGGGCCCTACGAGCAGTACTTC. Protein sequence: CTSSPRDRGPYEQYF.

V and J are TRBV6-5 and TRBJ1-2; no firm D call. The CDR3 has 11 amino acids. Germline V gene data show CDR1 as MNHEY and CDR2 as SVGAGI. Trimming left V 8 bases short and J 8 bases short, with 12 bases between. Here the CDR3 reads CASGGGSGYTF. The CDR3 coding sequence is TGTGCCAGCGGTGGAGGGTCGGGCTACACCTTC.

This chain links TRBV6-7 with TRBJ2-5; TRBD2 is a possible D gene (5 bases). TRBV6-7 is an ORF, with its function uncertain. This CDR3 is built from 17 residues. Between the trimmed V and J ends, which lost 0 bases and 0 bases, there was a span of 14 bases. The CDR3: CASSYSSQRHNQETQYF. CDR3 DNA: TGTGCCAGCAGTTACTCGAGCCAGCGGCACAACCAAGAGACCCAGTACTTC.

The V and J genes are TRBV5-1 and TRBJ2-7, with TRBD1 identical over 9 bases. The CDR3 consists of 14 residues. Germline V CDR1 and CDR2: SGHRS, YFSETQ. V lost 0 bases and J lost 6; bases outside the gene matches: 4. CDR3: CASSLDPTGGEQYF. Here the CDR3 DNA reads TGCGCCAGCAGCTTGGATCCGACAGGGGGCGAGCAGTACTTC.

This clone has only a few counts. This chain uses TRBV2 with TRBJ1-2; TRBD1 agrees at 11 bases. The CDR3 loop spans 14 amino acids. V dropped 6 bases and J dropped 4; count of bases not matched to a gene: 4. Looked up from germline, CDR1 is SNHLY and CDR2 is FYNNEI. CDR3 nucleotides: TGTGCCAGCAGAGGACAGGGGGCGATCTATGGCTACACCTTC. It specifies CASRGQGAIYGYTF.

The chain employs TRBV19 and TRBJ2-3; 12 nucleotides agree with TRBD2. The germline V gene has CDR1 LNHDA and CDR2 SQIVND (reference sequence). The CDR3 contains 15 residues. Trimming at V came to 6 bases and at J to 4 bases, leaving 5 bases not matched to a gene. In DNA, the CDR3 is TGTGCCAGTAGGACTAGCGGGAGTGTTCCAGATACGCAGTATTTT. Amino acids: CASRTSGSVPDTQYF.

The count of this clone is one. The chain joins TRBV28 to TRBJ1-2; D perhaps matches TRBD1 (6 bases). The CDR3 runs 13 residues. V lost 0 bases to trimming and J lost 6 bases, with 8 bases between them. Germline V gene sequence: CDR1 MDHEN, CDR2 SYDVKM. CDR3 nucleotide sequence: TGTGCCAGCAGTTTATGGTCAGGGGATGGCTACACCTTC. It translates to CASSLWSGDGYTF.

This clone occurred a few times. V and J are TRBV21-1 and TRBJ2-2; the table's D call of TRBD1 was not tested on the DNA. TRBV21-1 is annotated as a pseudogene. CDR3 length: 15 amino acids. CDR3 region: CASRTGKRNTGELFF. The CDR3 DNA is TGTGCCAGCAGAACAGGGAAGCGGAACACCGGGGAGCTGTTTTTT.

The J gene is TRBJ2-3, the V gene TRBV19, with TRBD2 identical over 8 bases. Germline V gene sequence: CDR1 LNHDA, CDR2 SQIVND (reference sequence). This CDR3 contains 14 residues. J was trimmed by 0 bases and V by 10 bases; bases with no gene match: 6. The CDR3 here is CATRLASSTDTQYF. DNA for the CDR3: TGTGCCACCCGACTAGCGTCTAGCACAGATACGCAGTATTTT. Based on the CDR3 plus reference TRBV19 and TRBJ2-3, the full variable domain is DGGITQSPKYLFRKEGQNVTLSCEQNLNHDAMYWYRQDPGQGLRLIYYSQIVNDFQKGDIAEGYSVSREKKESFPLTVTSAQKNPTAFYLCATRLASSTDTQYFGPGTRLTVL.

This clone was observed a handful of times. V and J are TRBV28 and TRBJ2-2, with TRBD2 identical over 7 bases. Looked up from germline, CDR1 is MDHEN and CDR2 is SYDVKM. The CDR3 length is 14 residues. The ends lost 6 bases at V and 2 bases at J; junction bases unmatched: 3. This CDR3 is CASRTSSNTGELFF. In DNA form, the CDR3 reads TGTGCCAGCAGGACTAGCAGCAACACCGGGGAGCTGTTTTTT. Looking up the rest from reference TRBV28 and TRBJ2-2 gives the full variable domain: DVKVTQSSRYLVKRTGEKVFLECVQDMDHENMFWYRQDPGLGLRLIYFSYDVKMKEKGDIPEGYSVSREKKERFSLILESASTNQTSMYLCASRTSSNTGELFFGEGSRLTVL.

The V call is TRBV25-1, the J call TRBJ2-2; TRBD2 is a possible D gene (6 bases). This CDR3 has 13 residues. V was trimmed by 6 bases and J by 7 bases, leaving 12 bases between them. Germline values: CDR1 MGHDK, CDR2 SYGVNS. Written as DNA, the CDR3 is TGTGCCAGCAGACAAGGAGGGGTCGGGGAGCTGTTTTTT. Translating it yields CASRQGGVGELFF.

This chain uses TRBV4-3 with TRBJ2-1, with no clear D. Germline assignment: CDR1 LGHNA and CDR2 YSLEER. The CDR3 extends over 13 amino acids. V was trimmed by 4 bases and J by 8 bases, leaving 12 bases between them. Here the CDR3 DNA reads TGCGCCAGCAGCCCTAACGGCGTGGATGAGCAGTTCTTC. This gives the protein CASSPNGVDEQFF.

This clone has just one count. The chain combines TRBV30 with TRBJ1-1; a possible D gene is TRBD1 (5 bases). The V end lost 2 bases, the J end lost 0 bases, and 25 bases lay between the germline ends. The CDR3 covers 19 residues. Germline CDR1 and CDR2: GTSNPN and SVGIG (reference sequence). The CDR3 here is CAWSRGGGIRAWVNTEAFF. The CDR3, as DNA: TGTGCCTGGAGTCGTGGGGGTGGTATACGCGCTTGGGTGAACACTGAAGCTTTCTTT.